Following are 15 T cell receptor beta chains from one sample sequenced in a study of shared clonotypes between healthy human individuals. The naive CD8 fraction comprised CD45RO-negative cells positively selected for CCR7 and excluded terminally differentiated effector memory CD45RA+ cells. Data came from immunoSEQ multiplex PCR; TCRdb stores just in-frame clones and leaves some out. The sample contains 750,000 to 1,000,000 clones, more than 85% of which appear only once. Input material: naive CD8+ T cells sorted from blood. All receptors derive from a man between 25 and 39 years old in good health.

The chain is built from TRBV2 and TRBJ2-7, with D unresolved. V dropped 4 bases and J dropped 2 bases, with 12 bases sitting between them. Germline lookup yields CDR1 SNHLY and CDR2 FYNNEI. The CDR3 runs to 14 residues. The CDR3 is CASSALVTAYEQYF. The CDR3 nucleotides read TGTGCCAGCAGTGCTCTTGTAACAGCCTACGAGCAGTACTTC.

This chain links TRBV7-9 with TRBJ2-5; a weak D match, TRBD1 (6 bases). This CDR3 has 13 amino acids. CDR1 is SEHNR and CDR2 is FQNEAQ in the germline V gene (reference sequence). Trimming pared 6 bases from V and 5 bases from J, leaving 13 bases between. This CDR3 is CASRLFRGETQYF. The CDR3, as DNA: TGTGCCAGCAGGTTATTTAGGGGGGAGACCCAGTACTTC.

The CDR3 reads CASRGWDTQYF. The CDR3 DNA follows: TGTGCCAGCAGAGGATGGGATACGCAGTATTTT. The chain combines TRBV7-9 with TRBJ2-3; no clear D. Germline V gene lookup returns CDR1 SEHNR and CDR2 FQNEAQ (reference sequence). Trimming took off 6 bases at V and 6 bases at J, with 7 bases between the two ends. The CDR3 length is 11 residues.

This clone was found once. The chain employs TRBV6-1 and TRBJ2-7, with D tentatively TRBD1 or TRBD2 (5 bases each). The CDR3 loop spans 17 amino acids. V was pared by 1 base and J by 5 bases, with 21 bases between. Germline V gene data show CDR1 as MNHNS and CDR2 as SASEGT. The CDR3 DNA reads as TGTGCCAGCAGTGAAGTTGAGGGACGGCCTCTGGGGAACGAGCAGTACTTC. Translating gives CASSEVEGRPLGNEQYF.

This sequence joins TRBV5-1 and TRBJ2-1; no firm D call. The CDR3 is 12 amino acids. In germline, CDR1 is SGHRS, CDR2 YFSETQ. With 0 bases removed from V and 6 bases from J, the gap between germline ends came to 4 bases. The CDR3 here is CASSLDFNEQFF. CDR3 nucleotide sequence: TGCGCCAGCAGCTTGGACTTCAATGAGCAGTTCTTC.

The chain couples TRBV9 to TRBJ1-2, with TRBD1 identical over 8 bases. The junction had 6 bases not matched to a gene; V was cut back by 7 bases and J by 4 bases. The CDR3 totals 13 residues. Germline-derived CDR1 and CDR2 are SGDLS and YYNGEE. The CDR3 region is CASGGTGFYGYTF. In DNA, the CDR3 is TGTGCCAGCGGCGGGACAGGTTTCTATGGCTACACCTTC.

CDR3 sequence reads: CASSLEEGNGYTF. In DNA form, the CDR3 reads TGTGCCAGCAGCTTAGAGGAAGGTAATGGCTACACCTTC. The gene calls are TRBV7-9 and TRBJ1-2; D remains unclear. The CDR3 has 13 amino acids. Trimming removed 1 base from V and 6 bases from J, with 9 bases in between. From germline, CDR1 is SEHNR and CDR2 FQNEAQ (reference sequence).

A few counts support this clone. Other nucleotide sequences from this sample produce the same CDR3. This chain connects TRBV13 to TRBJ2-3, with D uncertain. Trimming shortened V by 4 bases and J by 0 bases, and 2 bases separated the two germline ends. This CDR3 comprises 12 residues. CDR1 PRHDT and CDR2 FYEKMQ come from the germline V gene (reference sequence). The chain's CDR3 is CASSSSTDTQYF. CDR3 sequence (DNA): TGTGCCAGCAGCTCTAGCACAGATACGCAGTATTTT.

The rearrangement uses TRBV7-9 and TRBJ2-7; the D call may be TRBD1 or TRBD2 (5 bases each). The CDR3 length is 15 residues. CDR1 is SEHNR, CDR2 FQNEAQ, per germline (reference sequence). Trimming left V 1 base short and J 3 bases short, with 13 bases between. CDR3 loop: CASSLVGDGDYEQYF. The DNA of the CDR3 is TGTGCCAGCAGCTTAGTGGGGGACGGAGACTACGAGCAGTACTTC.

The chain uses TRBV19 and TRBJ2-1; TRBD2 agrees at 8 bases. CDR1 and CDR2 (germline): LNHDA, SQIVND (reference sequence). Germline trimming cut 5 bases from V and 2 bases from J; bases unmatched to any gene: 11. The CDR3 loop spans 17 amino acids. CDR3 nucleotide sequence: TGTGCCAGTAGTCCTACCCCACTAGCGGCCCCCTACAATGAGCAGTTCTTC. It yields the protein CASSPTPLAAPYNEQFF. Using reference TRBV19 and TRBJ2-1 for the parts outside the CDR3, the full variable domain is DGGITQSPKYLFRKEGQNVTLSCEQNLNHDAMYWYRQDPGQGLRLIYYSQIVNDFQKGDIAEGYSVSREKKESFPLTVTSAQKNPTAFYLCASSPTPLAAPYNEQFFGPGTRLTVL.

This rearrangement joins TRBV14 to TRBJ2-2, with a possible D match to TRBD2 (5 bases). Germline CDR1 is SGHDN and CDR2 is FVKESK. The CDR3 runs to 16 residues. Trimming took 3 bases from V and 7 from J, leaving 18 bases between them. The CDR3 DNA sequence: TGTGCCAGCAGCCAGCTCCCCCCACGGGGTAACGGGGAGCTGTTTTTT. This encodes CASSQLPPRGNGELFF.

The V and J genes are TRBV28 and TRBJ2-7, with D hard to call. The germline V gene has CDR1 MDHEN and CDR2 SYDVKM. V was pared by 3 bases and J by 4 bases, with 22 bases between. This CDR3 has 17 amino acids. The CDR3 sequence is CASSFNLGSSSGYEQYF. The CDR3 DNA sequence: TGTGCCAGCAGTTTCAATCTCGGGTCTTCTTCGGGTTACGAGCAGTACTTC.

The genes are TRBV30 and TRBJ2-2; 8 bases agree with TRBD2. CDR1 and CDR2 (germline): GTSNPN, SVGIG (reference sequence). The CDR3 spans 13 residues. With V trimmed by 7 bases and J by 2 bases, 3 bases remained unmatched. The CDR3 sequence is CASRTSNTGELFF. The DNA of the CDR3 is TGTGCCTCCCGGACTAGCAACACCGGGGAGCTGTTTTTT.

V is TRBV27 and J is TRBJ2-7; 7 positions match TRBD1. Unmatched junction bases numbered 10, after V lost 5 bases and J lost 6 bases. The germline V gene encodes CDR1 MNHEY and CDR2 SMNVEV (reference sequence). The CDR3 runs to 14 residues. The CDR3 nucleotides read TGTGCCAGCAGTCCCACAGGGGCGGTCGGCGAGCAGTACTTC. Amino acids: CASSPTGAVGEQYF.

As concerns this clone: Other DNA variants within this sample encode the same CDR3. The V call is TRBV4-1, the J call TRBJ2-7; perhaps TRBD2 as D (5 bases). This CDR3 comprises 14 residues. The germline gives CDR1 MGHRA, CDR2 YSYEKL. The germline V and J ends were trimmed by 0 bases and 3 bases, with 9 bases remaining between them. CDR3 bases: TGCGCCAGCAGCCAAGAGCCAGGAGGCTACGAGCAGTACTTC. Protein product: CASSQEPGGYEQYF.